This T cell receptor (beta chain) stems from a study of Graves' ophthalmopathy and Graves' hyperthyroidism. In this sample, this clonotype turned up many times. One junction end disagrees with the germline gene, perhaps due to a read error. Researchers took RNA transcripts and amplified TCR beta CDR3 regions from them. RT-PCR in the first round used HTBI primers; a second-round multiplex PCR followed. Via MiXCR, TCRdb re-called the multiplex PCR reads, giving one row per CDR3 protein. The repertoire holds over 650,000 distinct CDR3 sequences, just over 40% seen once, with about 3.3% in the top ten. CDR1 is MNHEY, CDR2 SVGAGI, per germline. This CDR3 region has 13 residues. Certain patients, namely those with other autoimmune diseases, uncontrolled infections, pregnancy or lactation, were excluded. Establishment of the diagnosis relied upon clinical symptoms, serum thyroxine, TRAb, thyroid ultrasound and orbital computed tomography. Fresh peripheral blood (10 ml) yielded the PBMCs.

Sequenced input: peripheral blood. The receptor comes from an adult man with Graves' ophthalmopathy. The chain is built from TRBV6-5 and TRBJ1-5; 7 nucleotides agree with TRBD1. In DNA form, the CDR3 reads TGCGCCAGCAGTACAGGGGGCAATCAGCCCCAGCATTTT. This gives the protein CASSTGGNQPQHF.